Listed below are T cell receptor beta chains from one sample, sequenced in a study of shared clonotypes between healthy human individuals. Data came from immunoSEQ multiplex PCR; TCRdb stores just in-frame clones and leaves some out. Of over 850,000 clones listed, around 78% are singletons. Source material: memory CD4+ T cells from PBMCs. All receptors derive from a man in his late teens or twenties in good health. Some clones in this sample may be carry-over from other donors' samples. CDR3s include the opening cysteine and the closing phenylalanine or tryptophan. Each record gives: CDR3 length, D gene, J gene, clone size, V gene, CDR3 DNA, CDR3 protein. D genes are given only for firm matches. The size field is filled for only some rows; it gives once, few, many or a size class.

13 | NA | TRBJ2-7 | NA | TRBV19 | TGTGCCAGTAGTCGACGGGGCTCCTACGAGCAGTACTTC | CASSRRGSYEQYF
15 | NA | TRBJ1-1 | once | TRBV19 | TGTGCCAGTACCATCATGGGGGGGGTGAACACTGAAGCTTTCTTT | CASTIMGGVNTEAFF
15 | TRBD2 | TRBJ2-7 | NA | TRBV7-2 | TGTGCCAGCAGCGCGCGACTAGCGGGAGGCTACGAGCAGTACTTC | CASSARLAGGYEQYF
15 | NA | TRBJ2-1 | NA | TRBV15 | TGTGCCACCAGCAGAGATGGGGCAGGGAGCGATGAGCAGTTCTTC | CATSRDGAGSDEQFF
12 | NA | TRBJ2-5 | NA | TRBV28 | TGTGCCACCGGGACGCCCCAAGAGACCCAGTACTTC | CATGTPQETQYF
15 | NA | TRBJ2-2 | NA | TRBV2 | TGTGCCAGCAGGGGAGCTTCTCGGGACACCGGGGAGCTGTTTTTT | CASRGASRDTGELFF
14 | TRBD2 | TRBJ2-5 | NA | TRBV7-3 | TGTGCCAGCAGCTTCGGGACTAGCGGGACGTACCAGTACTTC | CASSFGTSGTYQYF
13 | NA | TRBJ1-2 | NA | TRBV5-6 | TGTGCCAGCAGCTATACACGGAACTATGGCTACACCTTC | CASSYTRNYGYTF
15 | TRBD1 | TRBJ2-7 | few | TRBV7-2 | TGTGCCAGCAGCCCAGAGGGGACAGGGTTGAGGGAGCAGTACTTC | CASSPEGTGLREQYF
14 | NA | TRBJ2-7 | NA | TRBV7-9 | TGTGCCAGCAGCCTCGGGAGCTCGGCCTACGAGCAGTACTTC | CASSLGSSAYEQYF
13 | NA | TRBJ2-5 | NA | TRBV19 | TGTGCCAGTAGTATAGATCGAGGGGAGACCCAGTACTTC | CASSIDRGETQYF
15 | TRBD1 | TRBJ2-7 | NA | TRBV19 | TGTGCCAGTAGTACGGCCGGGACAGGTGAATACGAGCAGTACTTC | CASSTAGTGEYEQYF
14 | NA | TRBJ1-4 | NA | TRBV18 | TGTGCCAGCTCACCAGGAACAGTCTCTGAAAAACTGTTTTTT | CASSPGTVSEKLFF
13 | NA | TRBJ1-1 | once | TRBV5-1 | TGCGCCAGCAGGGTCAGCGAGAACACTGAAGCTTTCTTT | CASRVSENTEAFF
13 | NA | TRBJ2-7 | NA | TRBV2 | TGTGCCAGCAGTCGGGACTTCCCCTACGAGCAGTACTTC | CASSRDFPYEQYF
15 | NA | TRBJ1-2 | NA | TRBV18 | TGTGCCAGCTCGCAAGGGGTTACCCATTTCTATGGCTACACCTTC | CASSQGVTHFYGYTF
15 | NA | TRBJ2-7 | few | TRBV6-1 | TGTGCCAGCAGTGTTCAAGGACAGAGCTCCTACGAGCAGTACTTC | CASSVQGQSSYEQYF
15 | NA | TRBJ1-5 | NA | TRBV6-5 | TGTGCCAGCAGTTACTCCGGGGATAGCAATCAGCCCCAGCATTTT | CASSYSGDSNQPQHF
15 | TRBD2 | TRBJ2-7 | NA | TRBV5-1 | TGCGCCAGCAGCTTGTTCGCTAGCGGGAGTTCCGAGCAGTACTTC | CASSLFASGSSEQYF
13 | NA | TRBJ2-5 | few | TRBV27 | TGTGCCAGCAGCTGGGGGGGCGAAGAGACCCAGTACTTC | CASSWGGEETQYF
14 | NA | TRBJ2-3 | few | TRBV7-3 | TGTGCCAGCAGCTTAAGGACCCCGCCAGATACGCAGTATTTT | CASSLRTPPDTQYF
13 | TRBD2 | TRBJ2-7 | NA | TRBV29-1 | TGCAGCGTCCATGGACTAGCGGGTGGGGAGCAGTACTTC | CSVHGLAGGEQYF
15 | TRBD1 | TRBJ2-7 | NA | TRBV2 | TGTGCCAGCAGCGGGGGACAGGGGGTTCGGAACGAGCAGTACTTC | CASSGGQGVRNEQYF
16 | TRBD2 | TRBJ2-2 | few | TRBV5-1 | TGCGCCAGCAGCTTGGAATGGCTAGCGGGAACCGGGGAGCTGTTTTTT | CASSLEWLAGTGELFF
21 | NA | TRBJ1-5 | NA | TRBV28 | TGTGCCAGCAGTTTTTCCGACGGGGCGACGTTTTTGGTTTTTGGCAATCAGCCCCAGCATTTT | CASSFSDGATFLVFGNQPQHF
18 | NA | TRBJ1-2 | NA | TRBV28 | TGTGCCAGCAGTTTTAATCTCGACGGGGAACTAAATAACTATGGCTACACCTTC | CASSFNLDGELNNYGYTF
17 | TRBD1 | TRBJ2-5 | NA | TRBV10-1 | TGCGCCAGCAGTGACGAGGGACAGGGGAACTTCCAAGAGACCCAGTACTTC | CASSDEGQGNFQETQYF
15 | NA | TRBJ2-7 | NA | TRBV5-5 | TGTGCCAGCAGCTTATCCTCTGGCAGGGGCAACGAGCAGTACTTC | CASSLSSGRGNEQYF
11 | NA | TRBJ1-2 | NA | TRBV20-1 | TGCAGTACAAAAGGGGACTATGGCTACACCTTC | CSTKGDYGYTF
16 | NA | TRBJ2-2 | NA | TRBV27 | TGTGCCAGCAGTTTATCCAATGGGCATAGGACCGGGGAGCTGTTTTTT | CASSLSNGHRTGELFF
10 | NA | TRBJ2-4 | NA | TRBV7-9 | TGTGCCAGCCCGAAAAACATTCAGTACTTC | CASPKNIQYF
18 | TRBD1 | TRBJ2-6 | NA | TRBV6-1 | TGTGCCAGCAGTGAGAGGACAGGGGGGAACTCTGGGGCCAACGTCCTGACTTTC | CASSERTGGNSGANVLTF
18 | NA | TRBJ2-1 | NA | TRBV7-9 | TGTGCCACCGCTAATACAGGGCAAGCACCCCGCTCCTACAATGAGCAGTTCTTC | CATANTGQAPRSYNEQFF
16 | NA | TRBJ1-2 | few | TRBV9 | TGTGCCAGCAGCGTAGATCTTGAGGGGTGGGACTATGGCTACACCTTC | CASSVDLEGWDYGYTF
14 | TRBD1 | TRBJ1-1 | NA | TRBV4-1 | TGCGCCAGCAACCGGGGGGGGACAGGGACTGAAGCTTTCTTT | CASNRGGTGTEAFF
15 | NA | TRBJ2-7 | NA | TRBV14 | TGTGCCAGCAGCCAAGCATCAGGGCACTCCTACGAGCAGTACTTC | CASSQASGHSYEQYF
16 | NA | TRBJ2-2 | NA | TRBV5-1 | TGCGCCAGCAGCTTGGTTGCCCCTCCGAACACCGGGGAGCTGTTTTTT | CASSLVAPPNTGELFF
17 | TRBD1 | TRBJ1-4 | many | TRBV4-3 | TGCGCCAGCAGCCAAGATTGGGACAGGGGACTTAATGAAAAACTGTTTTTT | CASSQDWDRGLNEKLFF
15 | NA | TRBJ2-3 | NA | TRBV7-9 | TGTGCCAGCAGCTTAGGCGGAAGACTGACAGATACGCAGTATTTT | CASSLGGRLTDTQYF
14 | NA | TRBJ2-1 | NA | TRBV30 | TGTGCCTGGTCGTACGAATACCGATACAATGAGCAGTTCTTC | CAWSYEYRYNEQFF
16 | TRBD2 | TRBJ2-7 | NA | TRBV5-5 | TGTGCCAGCAGCTTGGCCGCAGGACTAGCGGGCGAGGGGCAGTACTTC | CASSLAAGLAGEGQYF
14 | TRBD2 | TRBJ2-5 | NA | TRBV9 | TGTGCCAGCAGCGGACATAGCGGGACGGAGACCCAGTACTTC | CASSGHSGTETQYF
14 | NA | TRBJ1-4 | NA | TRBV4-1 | TGCGCCAGCAGCGAGGGACATTATAATGAAAAACTGTTTTTT | CASSEGHYNEKLFF
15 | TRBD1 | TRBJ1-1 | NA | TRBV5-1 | TGCGCCAGCAGCTCGACTTGGACAGGGAACACTGAAGCTTTCTTT | CASSSTWTGNTEAFF
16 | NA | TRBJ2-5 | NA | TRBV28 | TGTGCCAGCAGTTCCCCGAGTACCCTAGGCGGACAGACCCAGTACTTC | CASSSPSTLGGQTQYF
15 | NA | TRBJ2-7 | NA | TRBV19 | TGTGCCAGCCGATTCAGGGGCCAAAAACAGGACGAGCAGTACTTC | CASRFRGQKQDEQYF
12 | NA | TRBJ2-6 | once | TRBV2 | TGTGCACGGCGGTCTGGGGCCAACGTCCTGACTTTC | CARRSGANVLTF